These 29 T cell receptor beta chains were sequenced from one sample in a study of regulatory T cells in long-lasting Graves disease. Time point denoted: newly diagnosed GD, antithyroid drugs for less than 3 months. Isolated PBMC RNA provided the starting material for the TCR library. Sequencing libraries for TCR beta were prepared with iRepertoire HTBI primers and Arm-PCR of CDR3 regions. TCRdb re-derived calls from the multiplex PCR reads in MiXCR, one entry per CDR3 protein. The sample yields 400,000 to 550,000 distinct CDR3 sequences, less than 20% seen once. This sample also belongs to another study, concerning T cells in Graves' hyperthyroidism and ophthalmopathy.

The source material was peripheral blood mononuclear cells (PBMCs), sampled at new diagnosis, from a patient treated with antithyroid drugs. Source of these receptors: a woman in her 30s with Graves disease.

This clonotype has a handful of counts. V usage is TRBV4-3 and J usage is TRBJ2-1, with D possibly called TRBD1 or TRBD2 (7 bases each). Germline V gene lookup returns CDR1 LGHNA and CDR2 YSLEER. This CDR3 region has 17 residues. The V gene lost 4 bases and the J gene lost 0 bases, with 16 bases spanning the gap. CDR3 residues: CASSRGGQPSSYNEQFF. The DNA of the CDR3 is TGCGCCAGCAGCCGGGGGGGACAGCCGAGCTCCTACAATGAGCAGTTCTTC.

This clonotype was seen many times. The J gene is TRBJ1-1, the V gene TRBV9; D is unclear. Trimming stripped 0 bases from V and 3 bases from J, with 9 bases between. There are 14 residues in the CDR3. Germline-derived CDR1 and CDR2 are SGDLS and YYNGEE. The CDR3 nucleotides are TGTGCCAGCAGCGTAGCTCTGAGGGACACTGAAGCTTTCTTT. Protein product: CASSVALRDTEAFF. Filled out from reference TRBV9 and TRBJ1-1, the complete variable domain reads DSGVTQTPKHLITATGQRVTLRCSPRSGDLSVYWYQQSLDQGLQFLIQYYNGEERAKGNILERFSAQQFPDLHSELNLSSLELGDSALYFCASSVALRDTEAFFGQGTRLTVV.

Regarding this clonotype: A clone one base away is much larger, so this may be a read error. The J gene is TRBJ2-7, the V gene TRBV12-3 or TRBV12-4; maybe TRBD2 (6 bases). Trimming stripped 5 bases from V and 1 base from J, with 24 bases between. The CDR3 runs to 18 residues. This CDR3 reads CASSSQDGGCYRSYEQYF. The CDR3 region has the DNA TGTGCCAGCAGTAGCCAGGATGGGGGGTGCTATAGGTCCTACGAGCAGTACTTC.

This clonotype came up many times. CDR3: CASSHGVGSREAFF. In DNA, the CDR3 is TGTGCCAGCAGTCACGGGGTAGGGTCGAGGGAAGCTTTCTTT. The rearrangement uses TRBV28 and TRBJ1-1; D remains unclear. The CDR3 totals 14 residues. V was trimmed by 5 bases and J by 8 bases, leaving 18 bases between them. Per the germline V gene, CDR1 is MDHEN and CDR2 is SYDVKM.

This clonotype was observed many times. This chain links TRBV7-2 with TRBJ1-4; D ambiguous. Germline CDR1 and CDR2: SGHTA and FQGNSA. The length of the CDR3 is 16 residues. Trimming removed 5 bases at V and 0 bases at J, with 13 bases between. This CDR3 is CASSLEVEATNEKLFF. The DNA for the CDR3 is TGTGCCAGCAGCCTGGAGGTTGAAGCAACTAATGAAAAACTGTTTTTT.

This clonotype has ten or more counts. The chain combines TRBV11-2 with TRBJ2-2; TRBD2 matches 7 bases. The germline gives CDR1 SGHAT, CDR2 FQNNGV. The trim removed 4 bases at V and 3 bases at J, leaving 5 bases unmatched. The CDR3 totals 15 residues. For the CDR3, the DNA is TGTGCCAGCAGCTCCTGGGACTACGACACCGGGGAGCTGTTTTTT. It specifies CASSSWDYDTGELFF.

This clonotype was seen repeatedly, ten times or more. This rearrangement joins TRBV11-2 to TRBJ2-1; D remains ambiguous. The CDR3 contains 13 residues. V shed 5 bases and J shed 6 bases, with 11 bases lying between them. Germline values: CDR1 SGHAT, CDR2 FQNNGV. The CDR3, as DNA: TGTGCCAGCAGCCTCCGGGTCTTCAATGAGCAGTTCTTC. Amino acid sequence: CASSLRVFNEQFF. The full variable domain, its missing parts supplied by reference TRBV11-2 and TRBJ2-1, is EAGVAQSPRYKIIEKRQSVAFWCNPISGHATLYWYQQILGQGPKLLIQFQNNGVVDDSQLPKDRFSAERLKGVDSTLKIQPAKLEDSAVYLCASSLRVFNEQFFGPGTRLTVL.

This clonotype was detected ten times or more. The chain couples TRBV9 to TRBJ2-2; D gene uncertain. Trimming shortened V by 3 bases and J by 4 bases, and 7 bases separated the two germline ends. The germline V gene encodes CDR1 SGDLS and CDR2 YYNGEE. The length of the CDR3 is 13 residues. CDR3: CASSAVFTGELFF. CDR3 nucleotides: TGTGCCAGCAGCGCCGTCTTCACCGGGGAGCTGTTTTTT.

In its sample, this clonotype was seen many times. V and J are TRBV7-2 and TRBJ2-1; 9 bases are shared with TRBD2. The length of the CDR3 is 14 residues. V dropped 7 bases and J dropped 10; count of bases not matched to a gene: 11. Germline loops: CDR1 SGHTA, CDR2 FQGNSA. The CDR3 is CASIQLAGGEEQFF. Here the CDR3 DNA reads TGTGCCAGCATCCAGTTGGCGGGAGGGGAGGAGCAGTTCTTC.

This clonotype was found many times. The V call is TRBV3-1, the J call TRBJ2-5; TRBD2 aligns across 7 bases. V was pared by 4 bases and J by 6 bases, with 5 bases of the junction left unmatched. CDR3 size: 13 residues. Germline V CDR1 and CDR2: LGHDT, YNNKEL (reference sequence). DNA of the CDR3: TGTGCCAGCAGCCCACTAGCGACGAAGACCCAGTACTTC. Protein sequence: CASSPLATKTQYF.

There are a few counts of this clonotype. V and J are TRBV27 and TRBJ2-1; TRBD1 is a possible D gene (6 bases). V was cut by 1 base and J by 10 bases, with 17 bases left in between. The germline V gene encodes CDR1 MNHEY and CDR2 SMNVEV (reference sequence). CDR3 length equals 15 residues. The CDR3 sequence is CASSLYPGVWGEQFF. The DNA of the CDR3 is TGTGCCAGCAGTTTATACCCAGGGGTCTGGGGGGAGCAGTTCTTC.

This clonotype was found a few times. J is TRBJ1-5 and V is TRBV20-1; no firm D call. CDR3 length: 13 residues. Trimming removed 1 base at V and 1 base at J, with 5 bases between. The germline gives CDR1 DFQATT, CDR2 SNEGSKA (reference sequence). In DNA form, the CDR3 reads TGCAGTGCTAGAGTGTCGAGCAATCAGCCCCAGCATTTT. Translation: CSARVSSNQPQHF.

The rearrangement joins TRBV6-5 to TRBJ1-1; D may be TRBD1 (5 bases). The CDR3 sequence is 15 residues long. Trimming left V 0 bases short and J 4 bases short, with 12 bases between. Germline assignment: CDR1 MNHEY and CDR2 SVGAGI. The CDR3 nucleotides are TGTGCCAGCAGTTACTCGAGAGACAGTACCACTGAAGCTTTCTTT. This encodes CASSYSRDSTTEAFF.

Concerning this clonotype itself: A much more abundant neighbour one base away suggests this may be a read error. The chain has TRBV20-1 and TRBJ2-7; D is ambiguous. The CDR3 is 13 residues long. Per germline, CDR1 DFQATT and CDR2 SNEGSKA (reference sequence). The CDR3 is CSAPTPETYEPYF. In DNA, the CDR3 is TGCAGTGCTCCCACCCCCGAGACCTACGAGCCGTACTTC.

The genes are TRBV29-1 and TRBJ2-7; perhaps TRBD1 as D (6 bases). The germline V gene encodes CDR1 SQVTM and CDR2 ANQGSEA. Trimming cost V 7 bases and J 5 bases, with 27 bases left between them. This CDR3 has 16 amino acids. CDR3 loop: CSALDSSTSPVDEQYF. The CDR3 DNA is TGCAGCGCCTTGGACAGTTCCACCTCCCCCGTCGACGAGCAGTACTTC.

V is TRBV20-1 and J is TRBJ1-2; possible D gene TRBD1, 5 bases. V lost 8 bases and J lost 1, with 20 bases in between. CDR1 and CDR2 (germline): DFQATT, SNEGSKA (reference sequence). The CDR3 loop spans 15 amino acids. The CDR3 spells CSTNYHAGHNYGYTF. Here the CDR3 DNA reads TGCAGTACGAATTACCATGCAGGGCATAACTATGGCTACACCTTC.

The CDR3 DNA sequence: TGCGCCAGCAGCTTGATCCGGGGTAACTACGAGCAGTACTTC. It codes for CASSLIRGNYEQYF. The chain has TRBV5-1 and TRBJ2-7; perhaps TRBD2 as D (5 bases). Germline lookup yields CDR1 SGHRS and CDR2 YFSETQ. This CDR3 has 14 amino acids. V lost 1 base to trimming and J lost 3 bases, with 11 bases between them.

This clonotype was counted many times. CDR3 nucleotide sequence: TGTGCCAGCAGCTTAGTGGTGAACACCGGGGAGCTGTTTTTT. This encodes CASSLVVNTGELFF. The chain is built from TRBV7-9 and TRBJ2-2; the D is unclear. Trimming cost V 1 base and J 1 base, with 4 bases left between them. CDR3 length: 14 amino acids. Germline CDR1 is SEHNR and CDR2 is FQNEAQ (reference sequence).

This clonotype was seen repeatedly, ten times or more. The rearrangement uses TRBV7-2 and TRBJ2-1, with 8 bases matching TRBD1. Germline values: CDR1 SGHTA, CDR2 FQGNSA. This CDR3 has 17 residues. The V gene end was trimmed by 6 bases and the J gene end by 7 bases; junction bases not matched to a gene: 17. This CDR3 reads CASSPYRLAGGKNEQFF. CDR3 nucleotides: TGTGCCAGCAGTCCTTACAGGCTGGCAGGGGGCAAGAATGAGCAGTTCTTC.

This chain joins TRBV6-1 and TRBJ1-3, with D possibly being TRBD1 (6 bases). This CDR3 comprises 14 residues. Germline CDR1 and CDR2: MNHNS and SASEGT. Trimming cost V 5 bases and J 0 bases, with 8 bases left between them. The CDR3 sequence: CASSTGNSGNTIYF. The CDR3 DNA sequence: TGTGCCAGCAGTACAGGGAACTCTGGAAACACCATATATTTT.

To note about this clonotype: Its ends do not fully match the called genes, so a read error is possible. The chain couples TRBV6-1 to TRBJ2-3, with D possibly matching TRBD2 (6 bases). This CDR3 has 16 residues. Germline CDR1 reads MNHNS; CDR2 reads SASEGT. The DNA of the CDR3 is TGTGCCAGCAGAAAAACAACAGCCACTAGCACAAATACGCAGTATTTT. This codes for CASRKTTATSTNTQYF.

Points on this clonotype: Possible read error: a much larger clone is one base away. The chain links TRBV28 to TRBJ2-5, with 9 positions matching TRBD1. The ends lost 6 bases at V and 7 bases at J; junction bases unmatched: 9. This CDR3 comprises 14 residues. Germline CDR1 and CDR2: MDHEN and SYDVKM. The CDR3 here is CASSRDRDSGTQYF. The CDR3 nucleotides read TGTGCCAGCAGCCGGGACAGGGATTCAGGGACCCAGTACTTC.

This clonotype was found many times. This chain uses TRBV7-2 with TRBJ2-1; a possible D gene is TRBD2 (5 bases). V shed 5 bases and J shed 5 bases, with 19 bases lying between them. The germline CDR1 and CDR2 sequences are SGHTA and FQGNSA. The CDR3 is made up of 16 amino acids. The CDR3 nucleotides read TGTGCCAGCAGCACTTCCCCTAGCAGAAGCCACAATGAGCAGTTCTTC. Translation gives CASSTSPSRSHNEQFF.

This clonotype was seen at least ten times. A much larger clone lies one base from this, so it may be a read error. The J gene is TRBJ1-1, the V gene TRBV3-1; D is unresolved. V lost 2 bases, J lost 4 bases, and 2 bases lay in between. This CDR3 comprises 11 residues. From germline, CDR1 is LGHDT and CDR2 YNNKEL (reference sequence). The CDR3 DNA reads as TGTGCCAGCAGCCAAAGCACTGAAGCTTTCTTT. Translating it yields CASSQSTEAFF.

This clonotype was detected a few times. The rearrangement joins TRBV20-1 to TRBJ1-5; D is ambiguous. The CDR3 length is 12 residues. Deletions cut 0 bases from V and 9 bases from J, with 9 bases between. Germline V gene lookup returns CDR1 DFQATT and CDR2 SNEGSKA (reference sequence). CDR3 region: CSARDGRGPQHF. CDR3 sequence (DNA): TGCAGTGCTAGAGACGGGCGGGGGCCCCAGCATTTT.

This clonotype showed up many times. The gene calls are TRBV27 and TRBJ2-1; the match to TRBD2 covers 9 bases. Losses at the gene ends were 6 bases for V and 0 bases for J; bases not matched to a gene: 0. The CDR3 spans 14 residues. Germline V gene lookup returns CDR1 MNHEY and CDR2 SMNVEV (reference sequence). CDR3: CASRAGGSYNEQFF. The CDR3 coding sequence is TGTGCCAGCAGAGCGGGAGGCTCCTACAATGAGCAGTTCTTC.

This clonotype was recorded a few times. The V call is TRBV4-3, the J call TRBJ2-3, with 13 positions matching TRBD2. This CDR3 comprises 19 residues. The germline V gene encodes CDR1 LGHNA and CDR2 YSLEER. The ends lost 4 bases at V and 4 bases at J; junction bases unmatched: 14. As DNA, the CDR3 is TGCGCCAGCAGCCGCAAACTAGCGGGAGGGTCCGGTGTAGCAGATACGCAGTATTTT. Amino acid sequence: CASSRKLAGGSGVADTQYF.

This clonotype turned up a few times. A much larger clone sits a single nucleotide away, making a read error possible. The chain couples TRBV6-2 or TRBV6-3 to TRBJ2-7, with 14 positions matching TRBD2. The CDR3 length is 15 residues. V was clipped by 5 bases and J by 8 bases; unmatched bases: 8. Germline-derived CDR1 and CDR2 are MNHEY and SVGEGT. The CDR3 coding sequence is TGTGCCAGCAGTACCGGGACTAGCGGGAGCGACAAGCAGTACTTC. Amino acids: CASSTGTSGSDKQYF.

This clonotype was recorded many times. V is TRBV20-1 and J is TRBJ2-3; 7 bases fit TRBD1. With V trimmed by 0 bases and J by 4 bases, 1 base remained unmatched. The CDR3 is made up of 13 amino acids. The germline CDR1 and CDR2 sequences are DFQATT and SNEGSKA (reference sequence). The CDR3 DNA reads TGCAGTGCTAGAGAGACAGGGTCAGATACGCAGTATTTT. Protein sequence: CSARETGSDTQYF.